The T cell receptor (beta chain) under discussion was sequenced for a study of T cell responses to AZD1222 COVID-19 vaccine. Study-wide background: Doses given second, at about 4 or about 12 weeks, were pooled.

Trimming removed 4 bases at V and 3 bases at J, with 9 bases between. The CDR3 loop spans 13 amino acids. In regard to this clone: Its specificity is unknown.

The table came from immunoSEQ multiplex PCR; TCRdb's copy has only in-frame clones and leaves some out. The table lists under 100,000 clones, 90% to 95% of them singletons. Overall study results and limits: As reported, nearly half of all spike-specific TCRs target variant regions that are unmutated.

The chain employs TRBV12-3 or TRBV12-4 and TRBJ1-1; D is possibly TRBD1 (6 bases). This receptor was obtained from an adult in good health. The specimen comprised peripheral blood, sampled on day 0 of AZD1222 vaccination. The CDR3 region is CASSSGQHTEAFF. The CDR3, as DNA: TGTGCCAGCAGTTCAGGACAGCACACTGAAGCTTTCTTT.